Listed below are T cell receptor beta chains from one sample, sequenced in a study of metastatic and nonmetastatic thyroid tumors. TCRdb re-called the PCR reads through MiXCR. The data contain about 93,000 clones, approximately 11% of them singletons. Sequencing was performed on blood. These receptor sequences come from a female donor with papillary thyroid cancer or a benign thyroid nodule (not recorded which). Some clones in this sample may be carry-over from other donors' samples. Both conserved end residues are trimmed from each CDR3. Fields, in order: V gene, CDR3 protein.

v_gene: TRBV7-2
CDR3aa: ASSRTSGESYEQY

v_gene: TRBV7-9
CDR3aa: ASSPSSSNQPQH

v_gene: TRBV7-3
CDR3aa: ASSPGNEQF

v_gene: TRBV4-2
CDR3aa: SSSQDTASNTGELF

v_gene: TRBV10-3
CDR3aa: AISEGIAGVTDTQY

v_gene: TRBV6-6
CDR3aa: ASSLIVVWLTSTDTQY

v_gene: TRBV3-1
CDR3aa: ASSQEPGVGHEQY

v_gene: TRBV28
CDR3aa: ASSLLQGGYT

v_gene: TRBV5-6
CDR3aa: ASSLGGGQPQH

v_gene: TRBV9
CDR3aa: ASSARGGRDTQY

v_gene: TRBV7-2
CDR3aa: ASSRNRGPYYEQY

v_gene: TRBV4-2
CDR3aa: ASSQGLAVNTGELF

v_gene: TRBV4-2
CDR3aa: ASSQGQGGYT

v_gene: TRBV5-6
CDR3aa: ASSLAGPSSYEQY

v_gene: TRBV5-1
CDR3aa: ASSIGTGVDIQY

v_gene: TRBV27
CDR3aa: ASIPGQGLSSSTDTQY

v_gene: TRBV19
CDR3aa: ASSGTISYEQY